This T cell receptor (beta chain) appears in the sequencing data of a study of cytomegalovirus exposure and HLA in healthy donors. Study-level findings and limits: In a later analysis, an Asian-associated ancestry cluster reportedly showed fewer N-insertions than the approximately 700-donor mean.

With 60 Vbeta and 13 Jbeta primers, the PCR was carried out. The table came from immunoSEQ multiplex PCR; TCRdb's copy has only in-frame clones and leaves some out. The repertoire includes tens of thousands of clones, roughly 80% of them detected once, and nearly 3% sits in the top ten. Of note for this clone: The antigen remains unidentified.

After removal of 3 bases from V and 4 bases from J, the junction contained 12 bases not matched to a gene. Germline-derived CDR1 and CDR2 are SGDLS and YYNGEE. The CDR3 loop spans 17 amino acids. Input material: PBMCs. J is TRBJ2-3 and V is TRBV9; 9 positions match TRBD1. This receptor was identified in a woman in her twenties or thirties in good health and CMV-seronegative. The CDR3 bases are TGTGCCAGCAGCGCGAGAACACCGGGACAGGGACCAGATACGCAGTATTTT. The encoded protein is CASSARTPGQGPDTQYF.